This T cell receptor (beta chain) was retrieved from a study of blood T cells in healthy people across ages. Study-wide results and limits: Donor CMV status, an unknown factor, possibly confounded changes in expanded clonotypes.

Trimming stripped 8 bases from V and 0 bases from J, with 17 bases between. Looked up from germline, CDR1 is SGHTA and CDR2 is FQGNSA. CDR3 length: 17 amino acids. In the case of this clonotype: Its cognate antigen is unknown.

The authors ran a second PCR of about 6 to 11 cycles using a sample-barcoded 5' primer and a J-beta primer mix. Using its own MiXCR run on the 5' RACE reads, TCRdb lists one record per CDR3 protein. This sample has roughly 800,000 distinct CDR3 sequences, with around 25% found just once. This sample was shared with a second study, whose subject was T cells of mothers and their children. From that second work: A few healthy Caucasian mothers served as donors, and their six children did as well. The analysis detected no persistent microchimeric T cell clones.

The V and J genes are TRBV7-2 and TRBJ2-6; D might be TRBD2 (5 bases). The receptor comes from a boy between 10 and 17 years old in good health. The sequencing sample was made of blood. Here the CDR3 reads CASRGRAPLSGANVLTF. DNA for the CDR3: TGTGCCAGCCGAGGGCGGGCACCACTCTCTGGGGCCAACGTCCTGACTTTC.